These 29 T cell receptor beta chains were sequenced from one sample in a study of post-analysis software for immune sequencing data. Every TCR beta cDNA library bore unique molecular identifiers. TCRdb recomputed calls from the PCR reads with MiXCR, one row per CDR3 protein. In the table there are about 760,000 distinct CDR3 sequences, just under 30% of which are singletons. Findings and limits, study-wide: Patients showed TRBV5-6, TRBV5-1 and TRBV20-1 among 4 or 5 TRBV segments more frequent than in controls.

The antigens for these receptors are not known. The sample taken for sequencing was blood. These receptors came from a girl under 18 with multiple sclerosis.

The gene calls are TRBV5-1 and TRBJ1-5; perhaps TRBD1 as D (5 bases). V was cut by 5 bases and J by 0 bases, with 12 bases left in between. The germline CDR1 and CDR2 sequences are SGHRS and YFSETQ. The length of the CDR3 is 15 residues. The CDR3 bases are TGCGCCAGCAGTGAAGCCGGGACTAGCAATCAGCCCCAGCATTTT. Protein product: CASSEAGTSNQPQHF.

This clonotype was counted a few times. The gene calls are TRBV29-1 and TRBJ1-2; D might be TRBD1 (5 bases). V lost 0 bases and J lost 2, with 10 bases in between. Germline V gives CDR1 SQVTM, CDR2 ANQGSEA. CDR3 length: 14 residues. The CDR3: CSVEDPPGNYGYTF. The CDR3 DNA reads as TGCAGCGTTGAAGATCCCCCAGGGAACTATGGCTACACCTTC. Filled out from reference TRBV29-1 and TRBJ1-2, the complete variable domain reads SAVISQKPSRDICQRGTSLTIQCQVDSQVTMMFWYRQQPGQSLTLIATANQGSEATYESGFVIDKFPISRPNLTFSTLTVSNMSPEDSSIYLCSVEDPPGNYGYTFGSGTRLTVV.

In this sample, this clonotype turned up many times. The chain combines TRBV2 with TRBJ1-2; 7 bases agree with TRBD1. The CDR3 contains 12 residues. Germline V gene data show CDR1 as SNHLY and CDR2 as FYNNEI. J lost 5 bases, V lost 6 bases, and 3 bases had no gene match. CDR3 coding DNA: TGTGCCAGCAGGGGGACAGTTTATGGCTACACCTTC. Its translation: CASRGTVYGYTF.

The rearrangement joins TRBV7-8 to TRBJ1-5; 8 bases match TRBD1. V was pared by 11 bases and J by 15 bases, with 15 bases of the junction left unmatched. Germline CDR1 and CDR2: SGHVS and FQNEAQ. The CDR3 totals 12 residues. Here the CDR3 DNA reads TGTGCCTCGCAGACCGGGACAGGATTTCGGCATTTT. Its protein is CASQTGTGFRHF.

CDR3 nucleotide sequence: TGTGCCAGCAGCCAAGTACTAGGGGAAGGAGACGAGCAGTACTTC. This encodes CASSQVLGEGDEQYF. The genes are TRBV14 and TRBJ2-7; either TRBD1 or TRBD2 may supply D (5 bases each). The CDR3 sequence is 15 residues long. Trimming stripped 1 base from V and 5 bases from J, with 15 bases between. The V gene's germline CDR1 is SGHDN and CDR2 FVKESK.

This clonotype was seen only a few times. The rearrangement uses TRBV5-1 and TRBJ2-1; 7 positions match TRBD1. The germline CDR1 and CDR2 sequences are SGHRS and YFSETQ. Losses at the gene ends were 0 bases for V and 14 bases for J; bases not matched to a gene: 5. This CDR3 comprises 12 residues. The CDR3 coding sequence is TGCGCCAGCAGCTTGGGAGGGGGCGAGGAGTTCTTC. It translates to CASSLGGGEEFF.

This clonotype was picked up a small number of times. The rearrangement links TRBV7-8 to TRBJ2-4; D perhaps matches TRBD1 (9 bases). Between the trimmed V and J ends, which lost 3 bases and 6 bases, there was a span of 18 bases. Germline V gives CDR1 SGHVS, CDR2 FQNEAQ. The length of the CDR3 is 16 residues. The CDR3 bases are TGTGCCAGCAGCTTCCGTGCGGGGGGACAGGGAAACATTCAGTACTTC. It yields the protein CASSFRAGGQGNIQYF.

The chain recombines TRBV15 with TRBJ1-6; weak D call: TRBD1 (5 bases). Germline V lookup: CDR1 LNHNV, CDR2 YYDKDF (reference sequence). The germline V and J ends were trimmed by 5 bases and 8 bases, with 10 bases remaining between them. The CDR3 has 13 amino acids. As DNA, the CDR3 is TGTGCCACCAGCTCCCAGGGAGATTCACCCCTCCACTTT. Its protein product is CATSSQGDSPLHF.

The sample holds a few counts of this clonotype. The CDR3 DNA reads TGTGCCAGCAGCCAGAAGGAAAACAGGGGTTGGACTGAAGCTTTCTTT. Translated, it gives CASSQKENRGWTEAFF. The chain employs TRBV3-1 and TRBJ1-1; 7 bases align to TRBD1. The germline V gene has CDR1 LGHDT and CDR2 YNNKEL (reference sequence). The length of the CDR3 is 16 residues. Trimming removed 3 bases from V and 5 bases from J; junction bases left unmatched: 12. The full variable domain, in which reference TRBV3-1 and TRBJ1-1 provide the parts outside the CDR3, is DTAVSQTPKYLVTQMGNDKSIKCEQNLGHDTMYWYKQDSKKFLKIMFSYNNKELIINETVPNRFSPKSPDKAHLNLHINSLELGDSAVYFCASSQKENRGWTEAFFGQGTRLTVV.

This chain joins TRBV3-1 and TRBJ2-7; D unclear. V was cut by 0 bases and J by 1 base, with 7 bases left in between. CDR1 is LGHDT, CDR2 YNNKEL, per germline (reference sequence). The CDR3 length is 14 residues. For the CDR3, the DNA is TGTGCCAGCAGCCAAGATTTTGGGTCCTACGAGCAGTACTTC. Translating it yields CASSQDFGSYEQYF.

This clonotype was counted only a few times. This chain joins TRBV15 and TRBJ2-1; maybe TRBD2 (7 bases). The CDR3 has 16 amino acids. V shed 0 bases and J shed 4 bases, with 13 bases lying between them. Germline V CDR1 and CDR2: LNHNV, YYDKDF (reference sequence). As DNA, the CDR3 is TGTGCCACCAGCAGAGAGGGGGGGGCCCGGTACAATGAGCAGTTCTTC. Translation gives CATSREGGARYNEQFF.

The chain recombines TRBV20-1 with TRBJ2-7; D is possibly TRBD2 (6 bases). The J call may be in error: the DNA end matches TRBJ2-4 better. The germline gives CDR1 DFQATT, CDR2 SNEGSKA (reference sequence). The CDR3 runs to 13 residues. CDR3 in DNA: TGCAGTGCTAGTAGCGGAACAGAAAACATTCAGTACTTC. Encoded protein: CSASSGTENIQYF.

V and J are TRBV7-9 and TRBJ2-7; D is tentatively TRBD1 or TRBD2 (5 bases each). Trimming left V 1 base short and J 2 bases short, with 12 bases between. CDR1 SEHNR and CDR2 FQNEAQ come from the germline V gene (reference sequence). The CDR3 covers 15 residues. CDR3 nucleotides: TGTGCCAGCAGCTTAGAAGGGACGGTCACCTACGAGCAGTACTTC. Its protein product is CASSLEGTVTYEQYF. The whole variable domain, filled in from reference TRBV7-9 and TRBJ2-7, reads DTGVSQNPRHKITKRGQNVTFRCDPISEHNRLYWYRQTLGQGPEFLTYFQNEAQLEKSRLLSDRFSAERPKGSFSTLEIQRTEQGDSAMYLCASSLEGTVTYEQYFGPGTRLTVT.

This chain connects TRBV7-2 to TRBJ1-6, with 8 nucleotides matching TRBD1. After removal of 5 bases from V and 10 bases from J, the junction contained 7 bases not matched to a gene. Germline-derived CDR1 and CDR2 are SGHTA and FQGNSA. This CDR3 contains 14 residues. The CDR3 DNA reads TGTGCCAGCAGCCTGGGACAGGCGGGGTCACCCCTCCACTTT. This sequence encodes CASSLGQAGSPLHF.

This chain links TRBV29-1 with TRBJ2-1; 14 bases are shared with TRBD2. The V and J ends lost 3 bases and 2 bases, in that order; junction bases with no gene match: 9. Germline CDR1 is SQVTM and CDR2 is ANQGSEA. This CDR3 region has 18 residues. The CDR3 region has the DNA TGCAGCGTTGAGGTGGGACTAGCGGGAGCCCCTACCTACAATGAGCAGTTCTTC. This encodes CSVEVGLAGAPTYNEQFF.

With regard to this clonotype: A junction boundary mismatches the germline segment, possibly from a read error. The chain couples TRBV7-9 to TRBJ2-6; possible D gene TRBD1, 5 bases. Looked up from germline, CDR1 is SEHNR and CDR2 is FQNEAQ (reference sequence). There are 15 residues in the CDR3. CDR3 bases: TGTGCCAGCAGCTTAGGGATCTCTGGGGCCAACGTCCCGACTTTC. This codes for CASSLGISGANVPTF.

This clonotype was observed many times. The gene calls are TRBV29-1 and TRBJ2-3, with D maybe TRBD2 (5 bases). The V gene's germline CDR1 is SQVTM and CDR2 ANQGSEA. The length of the CDR3 is 12 residues. Trimming shortened V by 5 bases and J by 5 bases, and 11 bases separated the two germline ends. The CDR3 here is CSVRGSEDTQYF. DNA of the CDR3: TGCAGCGTTCGAGGGTCTGAAGATACGCAGTATTTT.

A few counts support this clonotype. The chain joins TRBV9 to TRBJ1-2, with 7 bases fitting TRBD1. V gave up 5 bases and J gave up 9 bases; unmatched junction bases: 10. Germline CDR1 is SGDLS and CDR2 is YYNGEE. The CDR3 loop spans 13 amino acids. The CDR3 here is CASSVRDSQSYTF. For the CDR3, the DNA is TGTGCCAGCAGTGTAAGGGACAGTCAGAGCTACACCTTC.

This sequence joins TRBV27 and TRBJ1-1, with 9 bases fitting TRBD1. The J segment lost 4 bases and the V segment lost 3 bases, leaving 3 bases of the junction unmatched. The length of the CDR3 is 14 residues. Germline CDR1 reads MNHEY; CDR2 reads SMNVEV (reference sequence). The CDR3 reads CASSFRGQGTEAFF. As DNA, the CDR3 is TGTGCCAGCAGTTTTCGGGGACAGGGCACTGAAGCTTTCTTT.

J is TRBJ2-1 and V is TRBV7-9, with D uncertain. V gave up 5 bases and J gave up 9 bases, with 14 bases separating them. Germline V CDR1 and CDR2: SEHNR, FQNEAQ (reference sequence). The CDR3 sequence is 13 residues long. The CDR3 is CASSPPRTFEQFF. In nucleotides, the CDR3 is TGTGCCAGCAGCCCACCTCGGACCTTTGAGCAGTTCTTC.

This clonotype occurred a few times. This chain joins TRBV10-3 and TRBJ2-7, with 8 positions matching TRBD2. The germline V gene encodes CDR1 ENHRY and CDR2 SYGVKD. V dropped 4 bases and J dropped 5; count of bases not matched to a gene: 4. The CDR3 loop spans 13 amino acids. The CDR3 DNA follows: TGTGCCATCAGTGGGGGACTAGGAGACGAGCAGTACTTC. It encodes CAISGGLGDEQYF.

The V gene is TRBV19, the J gene TRBJ2-1; 12 bases line up with TRBD2. Germline CDR1 and CDR2: LNHDA and SQIVND (reference sequence). This CDR3 contains 16 residues. J lost 7 bases, V lost 9 bases, and 13 bases had no gene match. DNA for the CDR3: TGTGCCAGCGCTCCACTAGCGGGAGGCCTCAGGAATGAGCAGTTCTTC. Translating gives CASAPLAGGLRNEQFF.

The chain has TRBV28 and TRBJ1-4; tentative D call: TRBD1 (6 bases). This CDR3 has 15 residues. V lost 3 bases to trimming and J lost 2 bases, with 10 bases between them. Germline lookup yields CDR1 MDHEN and CDR2 SYDVKM. CDR3 nucleotides: TGTGCCAGCAGTTTTGTGGGGGCGACTAATGAAAAACTGTTTTTT. It specifies CASSFVGATNEKLFF. Supplemented by reference TRBV28 and TRBJ1-4, the full variable domain reads DVKVTQSSRYLVKRTGEKVFLECVQDMDHENMFWYRQDPGLGLRLIYFSYDVKMKEKGDIPEGYSVSREKKERFSLILESASTNQTSMYLCASSFVGATNEKLFFGSGTQLSVL.

The gene calls are TRBV7-2 and TRBJ2-7; the D gene is possibly TRBD1 (5 bases). Trimming stripped 5 bases from V and 2 bases from J, with 16 bases between. CDR1 and CDR2 from the germline V gene are SGHTA and FQGNSA. CDR3 length: 15 amino acids. This chain's CDR3 is CASSPSAGPAYEQYF. The DNA of the CDR3 is TGTGCCAGCAGCCCCTCGGCAGGGCCGGCCTACGAGCAGTACTTC.

This clonotype was observed a handful of times. The V gene is TRBV12-3 or TRBV12-4, the J gene TRBJ2-1, with TRBD2 matching 10 bases. V dropped 5 bases and J dropped 4; count of bases not matched to a gene: 5. The CDR3 is made up of 15 amino acids. DNA of the CDR3: TGTGCCAGCAGTCAGCGGGGGGGCCAATACAATGAGCAGTTCTTC. Its protein is CASSQRGGQYNEQFF.

V gene TRBV5-5 combines with J gene TRBJ1-1, with no clear D. There are 14 residues in the CDR3. Trimming left V 0 bases short and J 1 base short, with 7 bases between. Per germline, CDR1 SGHKS and CDR2 YYEKEE (reference sequence). The CDR3 DNA follows: TGTGCCAGCAGCTTGGGAAGCGCGAACACTGAAGCTTTCTTT. It specifies CASSLGSANTEAFF. Based on the CDR3 plus reference TRBV5-5 and TRBJ1-1, the full variable domain is DAGVTQSPTHLIKTRGQQVTLRCSPISGHKSVSWYQQVLGQGPQFIFQYYEKEERGRGNFPDRFSARQFPNYSSELNVNALLLGDSALYLCASSLGSANTEAFFGQGTRLTVV.

The rearrangement links TRBV4-3 to TRBJ2-5; TRBD2 might be the D (5 bases). The DNA end is a closer match to TRBJ2-7, so the J assignment may be wrong. Looked up from germline, CDR1 is LGHNA and CDR2 is YSLEER. This CDR3 region has 13 residues. CDR3 sequence: CASSRRTETEQYF. DNA for the CDR3: TGCGCCAGCAGCCGACGGACTGAGACCGAGCAGTACTTC.

The V gene is TRBV7-2, the J gene TRBJ2-5, with 7 nucleotides matching TRBD2. V dropped 3 bases and J dropped 5; count of bases not matched to a gene: 9. The CDR3 spans 15 residues. Germline lookup yields CDR1 SGHTA and CDR2 FQGNSA. The CDR3 loop is CASSFQMGEGETQYF. CDR3 coding DNA: TGTGCCAGCAGCTTCCAGATGGGGGAGGGGGAGACCCAGTACTTC. The full variable domain, rest sourced from reference TRBV7-2 and TRBJ2-5, is GAGVSQSPSNKVTEKGKDVELRCDPISGHTALYWYRQSLGQGLEFLIYFQGNSAPDKSGLPSDRFSAERTGGSVSTLTIQRTQQEDSAVYLCASSFQMGEGETQYFGPGTRLLVL.

A few counts support this clonotype. The chain links TRBV20-1 to TRBJ1-2; D perhaps matches TRBD1 (6 bases). Germline V gene sequence: CDR1 DFQATT, CDR2 SNEGSKA (reference sequence). V was pared by 6 bases and J by 0 bases, with 17 bases between. This CDR3 comprises 15 residues. The CDR3 nucleotides read TGCAGTGCCCCCGTCGGGGGGACACCTAACTATGGCTACACCTTC. Its protein is CSAPVGGTPNYGYTF.